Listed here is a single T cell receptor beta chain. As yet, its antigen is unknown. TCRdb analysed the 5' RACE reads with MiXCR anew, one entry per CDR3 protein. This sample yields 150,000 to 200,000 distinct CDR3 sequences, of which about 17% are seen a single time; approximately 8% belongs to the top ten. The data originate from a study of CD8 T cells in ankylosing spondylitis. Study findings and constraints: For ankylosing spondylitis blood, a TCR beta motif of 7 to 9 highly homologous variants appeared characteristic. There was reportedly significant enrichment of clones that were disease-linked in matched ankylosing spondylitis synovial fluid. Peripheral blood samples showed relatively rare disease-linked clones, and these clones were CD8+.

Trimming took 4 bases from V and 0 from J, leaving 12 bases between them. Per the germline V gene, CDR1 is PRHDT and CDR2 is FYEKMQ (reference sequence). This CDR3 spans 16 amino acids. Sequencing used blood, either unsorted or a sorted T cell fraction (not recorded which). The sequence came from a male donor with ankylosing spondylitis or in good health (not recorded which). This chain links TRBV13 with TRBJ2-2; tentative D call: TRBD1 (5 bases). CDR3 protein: CASSSQGNSNTGELFF. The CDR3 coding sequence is TGTGCCAGCAGCTCGCAGGGAAATTCGAACACCGGGGAGCTGTTTTTT.